Sequencing of this T cell receptor beta chain was carried out in a study of cytomegalovirus exposure and HLA in healthy donors (TCRdb year 2017). Regarding the study in general: A later analysis indicated that the 120 or so validation repertoires were generated on the platform also employed for the 666 repertoires of the first cohort. The study aimed to test whether signatures of past pathogen exposure could be identified by cataloging public T cell receptors. Besides the first cohort of some 670 subjects, a separate validation cohort made up of about 120 different subjects was used. High-throughput TCR immunosequencing, statistical association of individual TCRs with disease status, and machine learning were combined to predict cytomegalovirus infection status.

V and J are truncated by 5 bases and 1 base respectively, leaving an intervening sequence of 9 bases. Per the germline V gene (reference sequence), MNHEY is the CDR1 and SMNVEV is the CDR2. From the cysteine up to the phenylalanine, the CDR3 has a length of 13 residues. Only CDR3 DNA is held: 39 bases, read in frame from base 1. The library came from the immunoSEQ multiplex PCR assay. The published analysis was carried out like this. A statistical classification framework was built to diagnose cytomegalovirus status from the catalog of TCR beta chain sequences. What TCRdb holds here is the immuneACCESS table cut down to in-frame rearrangements. Part of the clones is not present; checked against another copy, under half of the missing clones reflect an unresolved V gene, and the others are unexplained. For V, J and clone size, that table is used; D and trimming come from the DNA. In all, the sample holds some 84,000 clones, and under 95% of those were seen once. Of the sample, around 2.1% is held by the ten largest clones.

This clone occurred a few times. The antigen this receptor binds is unknown. Per-base qualities were not stored, and no clone one base away is much larger. Overall study results and their limits: Most TCR sequences were seen in very few donors, while some public TCRs were found in many individuals. Of the cluster scores, 90% to 95% were above 0 in a later analysis, which found that TCRs clustered in the first cohort also tended to co-occur in the 130 or so validation repertoires. The study gave a list of about 160 TCR beta chains associated with cytomegalovirus. The validation cohort had no HLA typing available for a later analysis, so co-occurrence within that cohort was assessed over all 120 or so repertoires. The authors suggested that the approach could potentially be generalized to other disease states and immunological phenotypes. Three of the identified cytomegalovirus-associated TCR beta chains were confirmed in vitro to be specific for cytomegalovirus antigens. The classifier was reported to diagnose cytomegalovirus status with high specificity and sensitivity in both the original cohort and the validation cohort.

Separate from the roughly 650-subject first cohort, the validation cohort of roughly 120 subjects was the group to which the donors belonged. Sequences were obtained from PBMCs. The chain links TRBV27 with TRBJ2-7; possibly the D gene is TRBD1, per 5 matching bases. The origin of this receptor is a man younger than 40 in good health and CMV-seronegative. In nucleotide form, the sequence is TGTGCCAGCAGTCCAAAGGGGTCCTACGAGCAGTACTTC. Translated, it gives CASSPKGSYEQYF.